This T cell receptor beta chain originates from a study of blood T cell repertoires in COVID-19. Assay used: immunoSEQ multiplex PCR; TCRdb lists only in-frame clones, some missing. The sample consists of about 110,000 clones, just over 75% of them appearing once. This CDR3 has 15 residues. With 3 bases clipped from V and 1 base from J, the junction kept 3 bases outside the gene matches. CDR1 is SNHLY and CDR2 is FYNNEI in the germline V gene. The V gene is TRBV2, the J gene TRBJ2-1; TRBD2 aligns across 7 bases. What was sequenced was peripheral blood. This clonotype was obtained from a woman aged 80 or older with acute or convalescent COVID-19. Written as DNA, the CDR3 is TGTGCCAGCAGTGACGACGGGAGGTCCTACAATGAGCAGTTCTTC. It encodes CASSDDGRSYNEQFF.